This entry lists 13 T cell receptor beta chains sequenced from one sample in a study of blood T cells in healthy people across ages. The second PCR ran roughly 6 to 12 cycles with a sample-barcoded 5' primer and J-beta primers. TCRdb itself ran the 5' RACE reads through MiXCR, one entry per CDR3 protein. The table records about a million distinct CDR3 sequences, around two fifths of them present only once. Specimen: blood. Receptor source: a man between 18 and 29 years old in good health.

The V call is TRBV7-3, the J call TRBJ2-6; no clear D. The CDR3 contains 14 residues. Trimming removed 6 bases from V and 3 bases from J, with 9 bases in between. Germline V CDR1 and CDR2: SGHTA, FQGTGA. This chain's CDR3 is CASREQGGANVLTF. DNA for the CDR3: TGTGCCAGCAGGGAACAAGGTGGGGCCAACGTCCTGACTTTC.

The rearrangement uses TRBV5-1 and TRBJ2-3; TRBD2 matches at 7 bases. V lost 2 bases to trimming and J lost 2 bases; unmatched junction nucleotides: 8. This CDR3 region has 16 residues. Germline lookup yields CDR1 SGHRS and CDR2 YFSETQ. CDR3 region: CASSFSWAGDTDTQYF. The CDR3, as DNA: TGCGCCAGCAGCTTCAGCTGGGCGGGGGACACAGATACGCAGTATTTT. Based on the CDR3 plus reference TRBV5-1 and TRBJ2-3, the full variable domain is KAGVTQTPRYLIKTRGQQVTLSCSPISGHRSVSWYQQTPGQGLQFLFEYFSETQRNKGNFPGRFSGRQFSNSRSEMNVSTLELGDSALYLCASSFSWAGDTDTQYFGPGTRLTVL.

The chain has TRBV28 and TRBJ1-1; 8 bases align to TRBD1. The CDR3 length is 15 residues. Trimming cost V 7 bases and J 3 bases; bases outside gene matches: 10. The germline V gene has CDR1 MDHEN and CDR2 SYDVKM. This CDR3 is CASTSGGPWDTEAFF. Here the CDR3 DNA reads TGTGCCAGCACCTCAGGGGGCCCATGGGACACTGAAGCTTTCTTT.

This clonotype was recorded once. J is TRBJ1-3 and V is TRBV20-1, with D maybe TRBD1 (6 bases). The CDR3 has 16 residues. CDR1 DFQATT and CDR2 SNEGSKA come from the germline V gene (reference sequence). The V end was cut by 0 bases, the J end by 2 bases, with 14 bases between. CDR3 coding DNA: TGCAGTGCTAGAGATGGCCACAGGGCTACTGGAAACACCATATATTTT. Residues: CSARDGHRATGNTIYF.

The chain has TRBV12-3 or TRBV12-4 and TRBJ1-5; 7 bases agree with TRBD1. The CDR3 contains 14 residues. With 6 bases clipped from V and 4 bases from J, the junction kept 6 bases outside the gene matches. The CDR3 DNA sequence: TGTGCCAGCAGGAGGGACAGCATTAATCAGCCCCAGCATTTT. Encoded protein: CASRRDSINQPQHF.

V and J are TRBV6-1 and TRBJ1-2; D not resolved. Trimming stripped 2 bases from V and 3 bases from J, with 10 bases between. The CDR3 runs to 14 residues. Germline-derived CDR1 and CDR2 are MNHNS and SASEGT. The CDR3, as DNA: TGTGCCAGCAGTGAAACTACAGTCGACTATGGCTACACCTTC. Translation: CASSETTVDYGYTF.

The chain carries TRBV6-5 and TRBJ1-6; D unresolved. The CDR3 loop spans 13 amino acids. V lost 5 bases to trimming and J lost 10 bases, with 12 bases between them. Looked up from germline, CDR1 is MNHEY and CDR2 is SVGAGI. CDR3 residues: CASSPFAGSPLHF. CDR3 bases: TGTGCCAGCAGTCCCTTCGCGGGCTCACCCCTCCACTTT.

There are a few counts of this clonotype. The chain joins TRBV29-1 to TRBJ2-2; 9 bases agree with TRBD1. The CDR3 extends over 14 amino acids. The V and J ends lost 6 bases and 4 bases, in that order; junction bases with no gene match: 6. The germline gives CDR1 SQVTM, CDR2 ANQGSEA. The CDR3 bases are TGCAGCGTAAGGACAGGGGTGATCACCGGGGAGCTGTTTTTT. It codes for CSVRTGVITGELFF.

This clonotype was counted between two and nine times. The V call is TRBV15, the J call TRBJ1-5, with 7 bases matching TRBD1. Germline V lookup: CDR1 LNHNV, CDR2 YYDKDF (reference sequence). The CDR3 has 15 residues. V was pared by 1 base and J by 3 bases, with 3 bases of the junction left unmatched. The CDR3 coding sequence is TGTGCCACCAGCAGAGGGACAGGCGACAATCAGCCCCAGCATTTT. Its protein product is CATSRGTGDNQPQHF. Full variable domain (remainder filled in from reference TRBV15 and TRBJ1-5): DAMVIQNPRYQVTQFGKPVTLSCSQTLNHNVMYWYQQKSSQAPKLLFHYYDKDFNNEADTPDNFQSRRPNTSFCFLDIRSPGLGDTAMYLCATSRGTGDNQPQHFGDGTRLSIL.

The chain is built from TRBV7-9 and TRBJ1-4; TRBD1 matches 10 bases. Germline-derived CDR1 and CDR2 are SEHNR and FQNEAQ (reference sequence). The ends lost 5 bases at V and 3 bases at J; junction bases unmatched: 3. This CDR3 is 15 amino acids long. CDR3 coding DNA: TGTGCCAGCAGCGGGACAGGGGAGGCTAATGAAAAACTGTTTTTT. Amino acid sequence: CASSGTGEANEKLFF.

The chain couples TRBV2 to TRBJ1-1, with D perhaps matching TRBD1 (6 bases). V was cut by 5 bases and J by 5 bases, with 15 bases left in between. The CDR3 spans 14 residues. Germline V gene data show CDR1 as SNHLY and CDR2 as FYNNEI. CDR3 DNA: TGTGCCAGCAGTAACTTATTGAGGGGGACTGAAGCTTTCTTT. The encoded protein is CASSNLLRGTEAFF.

A remark on this clonotype: It may be a read error: a sequence one base away is much more abundant. This chain uses TRBV20-1 with TRBJ2-5; TRBD2 matches at 14 bases. CDR3 length equals 14 residues. After removal of 3 bases from V and 11 bases from J, the junction contained 8 bases not matched to a gene. Germline V lookup: CDR1 DFQATT, CDR2 SNEGSKA (reference sequence). CDR3 bases: TGCAGTGCTAGGGGACTAGCGGGGGAAGGAGAGCAGTACTTC. It is translated as CSARGLAGEGEQYF.

This clonotype was recorded a few times. The V and J genes are TRBV6-2 or TRBV6-3 and TRBJ1-1; weak D call: TRBD1 (5 bases). The CDR3 spans 12 residues. V was trimmed by 6 bases and J by 8 bases, leaving 13 bases between them. Looked up from germline, CDR1 is MNHEY and CDR2 is SVGEGT. The CDR3 sequence is CASRPRTGEAFF. CDR3 DNA sequence: TGTGCCAGCAGGCCCCGAACAGGAGAAGCTTTCTTT.